This TCR beta chain derives from a study of blood T cell repertoires in COVID-19. This clone is a singleton in its sample. The length of the CDR3 is 17 residues. Per germline, CDR1 MDHEN and CDR2 SYDVKM. V shed 2 bases, J shed 4 bases, and the junction held 9 bases outside the gene matches. Clones were sequenced by immunoSEQ multiplex PCR, and TCRdb holds only the in-frame ones, with some missing. The sample records some 150,000 clones, 85% being singletons. The sequencing input was peripheral blood. The V call is TRBV28, the J call TRBJ2-4; 9 bases match TRBD2. The clonotype originates from a woman in her thirties or forties with active or convalescent COVID-19. CDR3 DNA sequence: TGTGCCAGCAGTTTAGTCCTGACTAGCGGAGGGAAAAACATTCAGTACTTC. Translating it yields CASSLVLTSGGKNIQYF.